What follows describes a single TCR beta chain. This entry comes from a study of blood T cell repertoires in COVID-19. The germline V gene encodes CDR1 LNHDA and CDR2 SQIVND (reference sequence). With V trimmed by 4 bases and J by 0 bases, 2 bases remained unmatched. The CDR3 has 15 residues. Using immunoSEQ multiplex PCR, the repertoire was profiled, and TCRdb retains in-frame clones only, with some absent. The repertoire holds about 280,000 clones, 85% to 95% seen once, with about 3% in the top ten. Before they entered the study, exposed participants had met a COVID-19 case within 2 weeks. Specimen: PBMCs or T cells enriched from blood (not recorded which). The V gene is TRBV19, the J gene TRBJ2-7, with TRBD2 identical over 11 bases. The clonotype comes from a man aged 40-49 years who had been exposed to COVID-19. The CDR3 DNA is TGTGCCAGTAGTAAGACTAGCGGGATCTCCTACGAGCAGTACTTC. Translating gives CASSKTSGISYEQYF. Full variable domain (missing parts from reference TRBV19 and TRBJ2-7): DGGITQSPKYLFRKEGQNVTLSCEQNLNHDAMYWYRQDPGQGLRLIYYSQIVNDFQKGDIAEGYSVSREKKESFPLTVTSAQKNPTAFYLCASSKTSGISYEQYFGPGTRLTVT.